Listed below are T cell receptor beta chains from one sample, sequenced in a study of patients and donors after allogeneic stem cell transplantation. MiXCR, applied by TCRdb to the RT-PCR reads, yields one record per CDR3 protein. The table shows 190,000 or so distinct CDR3 sequences, with approximately 41% occurring only once. The material sequenced was blood, either unsorted or a sorted T cell fraction (not recorded which). The receptor set was obtained from a human donor who was either an allogeneic HSCT recipient or a stem cell or donor lymphocyte infusion donor (not recorded which). It is not recorded whose cells these are; they may come from a transplant donor. Both conserved end residues are part of each CDR3. The D gene is left open where the match is weak. Part of the rows lack a size; the others show once, few, many or a class for expanded clones.

d_call j_call clone_size v_call cdr3_nt cdr3_aa
TRBD2 TRBJ2-4 few TRBV28 TGTGCCAGCAGTTTGACCCTAGCGGGGTTGAACATTCAGTACTTC CASSLTLAGLNIQYF
NA TRBJ2-2 NA TRBV2 TGTGCCAGCAGTGAAGTGCAGCTCCACACCGGGGAGCTGTTTTTT CASSEVQLHTGELFF
TRBD1 TRBJ1-4 NA TRBV6-5 TGTGCCAGCAGTTACTCGTCAGGGGGCTCTGAAAAACTGTTTTTT CASSYSSGGSEKLFF
TRBD2 TRBJ2-1 NA TRBV12-3/TRBV12-4 TGTGCCAGCAGTCTAGCGGGGAGGGAGTACAATGAGCAGTTCTTC CASSLAGREYNEQFF
NA TRBJ2-7 NA TRBV29-1 TGCAGCGTTGCCCAAAATCGGTACGAGCAGTACTTC CSVAQNRYEQYF
TRBD2 TRBJ2-1 NA TRBV25-1 TGTGCCAGCAGTGCGGCAGCGGGAGCCACTCCCAATGAGCAGTTCTTC CASSAAAGATPNEQFF
NA TRBJ1-6 NA TRBV9 TGTGCCAGCAGCGTAGGTCAATCACCCCTCCACTTT CASSVGQSPLHF
NA TRBJ1-1 NA TRBV20-1 TGCAGTGCCCTCGGACACCTAAAGCCTGAAGCTTTCTTT CSALGHLKPEAFF
NA TRBJ1-5 NA TRBV12-3/TRBV12-4 TGTGCCAGCAGTTTATATCACGTAGGGCAGCCCCAGCATTTT CASSLYHVGQPQHF
NA TRBJ1-1 NA TRBV28 TGTGCCAGCAGCATCAAGTCCTACACTGAAGCTTTCTTT CASSIKSYTEAFF
NA TRBJ1-2 NA TRBV27 TGTGCCAGCAGTTCCCCCCGGGGGGACTATGGCTACACCTTC CASSSPRGDYGYTF